This TCR beta chain was observed in a study of cytomegalovirus exposure and HLA in healthy donors. This PCR relied on a set of 60 Vbeta primers and 13 Jbeta primers. In the original processing: Some 11 million of the about 80 million unique TCR beta chains counted in a later analysis were shared. TCRdb's copy holds only in-frame clones and misses some; the assay was immunoSEQ multiplex PCR. V, J and clone size derive from that table, while D and trimming were established from the DNA sequence. The data contain roughly 200,000 clones, 65% to 90% of them singletons. This CDR3 contains 18 residues. Germline V gene sequence: CDR1 MNHNS, CDR2 SASEGT. Trimming left V 4 bases short and J 1 base short, with 20 bases between. Regarding the study as a whole: A reported reduction in N-insertions relative to the approximately 600-donor mean was seen in an Asian-associated ancestry cluster in a later analysis.

A word on this clone: Its target is unknown.

The clonotype was recovered from a woman aged 25 to 39 in good health and CMV-seronegative. Material: PBMCs. The chain joins TRBV6-1 to TRBJ2-1; tentatively, D is TRBD2 (6 bases). The CDR3 reads CASSAGTGEFNSYNEQFF. The CDR3 region has the DNA TGTGCCAGCAGTGCCGGGACTGGCGAATTCAATTCCTACAATGAGCAGTTCTTC.